This entry describes one TCR beta chain. Germline lookup yields CDR1 SGHAT and CDR2 FQDESV (reference sequence). V was clipped by 5 bases and J by 6 bases; unmatched bases: 10. The CDR3 sequence is 14 residues long. Methods described previously, with TCR primers listed, were used for bulk TCR libraries. TCRdb re-derived calls from the PCR reads in MiXCR, one entry per CDR3 protein. The repertoire includes about 630,000 distinct CDR3 sequences, about 25% of them detected once, and 0.7% to 0.95% sits in the top ten. The entry originates in a study of molecular identifiers for immune sequencing clone quantification.

The source is a human donor in good health. Some libraries in this study had Jurkat cell RNA spiked in. The gene calls are TRBV11-1 and TRBJ2-7; 7 nucleotides agree with TRBD1. Input material: naive CD8+ T cells from blood, with Jurkat cell RNA spiked in. This sample's subset: FACS-sorted CD8+CD4-CCR7+CD45RA+ naive T cells. The chain's CDR3 is CASSPYRGYPEQYF. CDR3 DNA sequence: TGTGCCAGCAGCCCCTACAGGGGCTACCCCGAGCAGTACTTC.